This T cell receptor beta chain emerged from a study of blood T cell repertoires in COVID-19. Whole-study context: COVID-19 samples from acute and convalescent phases originated in the United States, Italy and Spain. PBMCs, B-cell-depleted T cells, or T cells were the source of the cDNA or gDNA that made up the material.

Original analysis: Cell counts per sample came from amplifying reference gene primers. Data came from immunoSEQ multiplex PCR; TCRdb stores just in-frame clones and leaves some out. For V, J and clone size, that table is used; D and trimming come from the DNA. The profile shows about 90,000 clones, roughly 87% of them singletons. CDR3 length equals 15 residues. V was clipped by 4 bases and J by 0 bases, with 10 bases between them. The germline V gene encodes CDR1 SGHRS and CDR2 YFSETQ. This sequence joins TRBV5-1 and TRBJ2-2; D remains unclear. The source is a male donor with acute or convalescent COVID-19. Sample: peripheral blood. This CDR3 reads CASSPAASNTGELFF. The CDR3 DNA reads TGCGCCAGCAGCCCGGCGGCCTCGAACACCGGGGAGCTGTTTTTT.